This T cell receptor (beta chain) was identified during a study of shared clonotypes between healthy human individuals. CD8 cells classed as naive were CD45RO-negative and positively selected for CCR7, excluding terminally differentiated effector memory CD45RA+ cells. In the sorted-subset replicate PCRs, about 190 ng DNA, roughly 30,000 T cell genomes, was used. TCRdb's table, derived via immunoSEQ multiplex PCR, lists solely in-frame clones and lacks some. The sample carries around 560,000 clones, roughly 95% recorded once. This CDR3 comprises 15 residues. Trimming took 7 bases from V and 4 from J; bases not matched to a gene: 10. Looked up from germline, CDR1 is LNHDA and CDR2 is SQIVND (reference sequence). A note on this clone: The target antigen is unknown.

Study findings and constraints: Generally, estimated richness proved larger in naive subsets than it did in memory subsets. Clonotype sharing levels among donors were expected to vary with sequencing depth. Apart from blood, nothing was sampled; tissue repertoires likely differ.

Sequenced sample: naive CD8+ T cells sorted from blood. The rearrangement joins TRBV19 to TRBJ2-3; 8 bases agree with TRBD1. This TCR was recovered from a woman in her 30s in good health. The CDR3 loop is CASNLPTGDADTQYF. CDR3 bases: TGTGCCAGTAACTTACCGACAGGGGACGCAGATACGCAGTATTTT.